This TCR beta chain was profiled in a study of control samples from healthy donors and cancer patients. Per germline, CDR1 SGHDN and CDR2 FVKESK. The CDR3 is made up of 16 amino acids. V was clipped by 3 bases and J by 2 bases; unmatched bases: 7. Clones were read by immunoSEQ multiplex PCR, and TCRdb kept only the in-frame ones, dropping some. The top ten hold more than 1.4% of the sample, which has 190,000 or so clones, just under 95% seen once. Sequenced material: blood. This clonotype originated in a man aged 18 to 35 in good health. V gene TRBV14 combines with J gene TRBJ2-3, with 8 bases matching TRBD2. The CDR3 is CASSQRGVRITDTQYF. CDR3 DNA sequence: TGTGCCAGCAGCCAGCGGGGGGTCAGGATCACAGATACGCAGTATTTT.